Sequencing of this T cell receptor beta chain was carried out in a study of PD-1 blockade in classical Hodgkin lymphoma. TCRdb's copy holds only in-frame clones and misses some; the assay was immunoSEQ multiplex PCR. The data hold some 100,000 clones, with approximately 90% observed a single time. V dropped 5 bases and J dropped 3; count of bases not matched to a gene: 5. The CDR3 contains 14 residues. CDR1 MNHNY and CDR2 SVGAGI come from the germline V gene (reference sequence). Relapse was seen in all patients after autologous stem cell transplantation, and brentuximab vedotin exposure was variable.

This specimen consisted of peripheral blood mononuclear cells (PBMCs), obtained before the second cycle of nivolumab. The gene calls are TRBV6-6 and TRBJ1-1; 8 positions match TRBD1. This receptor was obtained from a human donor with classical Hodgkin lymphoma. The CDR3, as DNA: TGTGCCAGCAGTGACGGACAGGGCTACACTGAAGCTTTCTTT. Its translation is CASSDGQGYTEAFF.